This TCR beta chain came from a study of tumor and adjacent non-tumor tissue in lung cancer. Study background: On average, productive TCRbeta reads reached around 4 million per sample.

With regard to this clonotype: Its antigen is not known.

The template was RNA from unsorted bulk tissue. Donors were chemotherapy-naive, newly diagnosed lung cancer surgical patients in China, August–November 2014. Findings and caveats of the study: TCR diversity was significantly greater in tumor than normal lung tissue.

CDR3 length: 12 amino acids. Trimming stripped 5 bases from V and 6 bases from J, with 9 bases between. Germline V gene lookup returns CDR1 MDHEN and CDR2 SYDVKM. Three rounds of nested PCR, following a modified ARM-PCR protocol, produced the TCRbeta library. One entry per CDR3 protein, called by TCRdb with MiXCR from the multiplex PCR reads. The table lists 200,000 or so distinct CDR3 sequences, about two thirds of them singletons. Material for sequencing was lung tumor tissue. The sequence came from a man in his fifties or sixties with non-small cell lung cancer. The V gene is TRBV28, the J gene TRBJ2-3; tentatively, D is TRBD2 (5 bases). The CDR3 nucleotides are TGTGCCAGCAGTCCAATAGCGGATACGCAGTATTTT. Residues: CASSPIADTQYF.